This is a list of T cell receptor beta chains from one sample in a study of blood T cell repertoires in COVID-19. Sequencing was performed with immunoSEQ multiplex PCR; in TCRdb, only in-frame clones are kept and a portion is missing. The sample has about 220,000 clones; roughly 82% are singletons. Sequences were obtained from peripheral blood. The origin of the receptors is an older woman with acute or convalescent COVID-19. CDR3s include the opening cysteine and the closing phenylalanine or tryptophan. The D gene is left open where the match is weak. Size tells how often a clone was seen (once, few, many) or the class of an expanded clone, and some rows leave it out.

>-|TRBJ1-5|-|TRBV7-9
TGTGCCTACCAGACAGACAGCAATCAGCCCCAGCATTTT
CAYQTDSNQPQHF
>-|TRBJ2-7|TRBD1|TRBV29-1
TGCAGCGTTCTTCTGAATAGCAGGGGGCTTGAGCAGTACTTC
CSVLLNSRGLEQYF
>-|TRBJ1-1|-|TRBV7-2
TGTGCCAGCAGCTTAAATAGGGGGATGAACACTGAAGCTTTCTTT
CASSLNRGMNTEAFF
>-|TRBJ1-1|TRBD1|TRBV5-1
TGCGCCAGCAGCCGTGGACAGGTCAGCACTGAAGCTTTCTTT
CASSRGQVSTEAFF
>-|TRBJ1-1|-|TRBV19
TGTGCCAGTAGGATGCATCCAGGGTCGAACACTGAAGCTTTCTTT
CASRMHPGSNTEAFF
>few|TRBJ2-2|-|TRBV5-4
TGTGCCAGCAGCCGGTACGGGGGAGGGAACACCGGGGAGCTGTTTTTT
CASSRYGGGNTGELFF
>-|TRBJ2-7|TRBD1|TRBV15
TGTGCCACCAGCGTTGACAGGGGGCTCTCCTACGAGCAGTACTTC
CATSVDRGLSYEQYF
>-|TRBJ2-1|-|TRBV28
TGTGCCAGCAGTTTAGCACAGCTCAATGAGCAGTTCTTC
CASSLAQLNEQFF
>few|TRBJ1-3|-|TRBV4-1
TGCGCCAGCAGCCAAGATTGGCGGGAGGGTACTGGAAACACCATATATTTT
CASSQDWREGTGNTIYF
>-|TRBJ1-1|TRBD1|TRBV5-1
TGCGCCAGCAGCTTGACAGGGGGGAACATGAACACTGAAGCTTTCTTT
CASSLTGGNMNTEAFF
>few|TRBJ2-7|TRBD1|TRBV4-2
TGTGCCAGCAGCCAAGAGATGCAGGGGGTGAGAGAGCAGTACTTC
CASSQEMQGVREQYF
>-|TRBJ1-6|TRBD1|TRBV19
TGTGCCAGTAGTATAGGGGGACAGGGCCTTAATTCACCCCTCCACTTT
CASSIGGQGLNSPLHF
>-|TRBJ1-6|-|TRBV10-3
TGTGCCATCAGTGATTCTGGGGGCAGGGATTCACCCCTCCACTTT
CAISDSGGRDSPLHF
>-|TRBJ2-7|TRBD1|TRBV6-5
TGTGCCAGCAGTCCCGGGACAGGGGTTTACGAGCAGTACTTC
CASSPGTGVYEQYF
>-|TRBJ1-5|TRBD1|TRBV19
TGTGCCAGAAGGACAGGGAAACTAAATCAGCCCCAGCATTTT
CARRTGKLNQPQHF
>-|TRBJ1-5|TRBD1|TRBV7-9
TGTGCCAGCAGCCGGGACAGGGGGCAACGGAATCAGCCCCAGCATTTT
CASSRDRGQRNQPQHF
>-|TRBJ2-3|-|TRBV27
TGTGCCAGCAGTTTCAGGGCTCTGGGAGATACGCAGTATTTT
CASSFRALGDTQYF
>-|TRBJ2-2|TRBD1|TRBV19
TGTGCCAGTAGTAAAGTTGGGACAGGGTTGACCGGGGAGCTGTTTTTT
CASSKVGTGLTGELFF
>few|TRBJ1-1|TRBD1|TRBV24-1
TGTGCCACCAGCCAGGGGGTGGGAAACACTGAAGCTTTCTTT
CATSQGVGNTEAFF
>-|TRBJ1-4|-|TRBV10-3
TGTGCCATCAGTGATTCAGGGTTTGGTGAAAAACTGTTTTTT
CAISDSGFGEKLFF
>-|TRBJ1-1|-|TRBV7-9
TGTGCCAGCAGCACTCCTGGTACAGGATCTGAAGCTTTCTTT
CASSTPGTGSEAFF
>-|TRBJ1-3|-|TRBV19
TGTGCCAGTAGTATAGCGGCAGGCTCTGGAAACACCATATATTTT
CASSIAAGSGNTIYF
>-|TRBJ1-2|TRBD1|TRBV5-1
TGCGCCAGCAGCTGGGGGACAGGGAGGAACTATGGCTACACCTTC
CASSWGTGRNYGYTF
>-|TRBJ2-3|TRBD2|TRBV7-2
TGTGCCAGCAGCAGGGACGGGGGGGTGGATACGCAGTATTTT
CASSRDGGVDTQYF
>-|TRBJ1-5|-|TRBV24-1
TGTGCCACCAACGAGCCCCATAATCAGCCCCAGCATTTT
CATNEPHNQPQHF
>-|TRBJ2-1|-|TRBV4-3
TGCGCCAGCAGCCAAGACCGGGGAGCCTACAATGAGCAGTTCTTC
CASSQDRGAYNEQFF
>-|TRBJ1-2|-|TRBV6-5
TGTGCCAGCAGCTCCTCGGGAGTGTATGGCTACACCTTC
CASSSSGVYGYTF
>-|TRBJ2-4|TRBD2|TRBV4-1
TGCGCCAGCAGCCTGGGCGGGGGGGCGGAAAACATTCAGTACTTC
CASSLGGGAENIQYF